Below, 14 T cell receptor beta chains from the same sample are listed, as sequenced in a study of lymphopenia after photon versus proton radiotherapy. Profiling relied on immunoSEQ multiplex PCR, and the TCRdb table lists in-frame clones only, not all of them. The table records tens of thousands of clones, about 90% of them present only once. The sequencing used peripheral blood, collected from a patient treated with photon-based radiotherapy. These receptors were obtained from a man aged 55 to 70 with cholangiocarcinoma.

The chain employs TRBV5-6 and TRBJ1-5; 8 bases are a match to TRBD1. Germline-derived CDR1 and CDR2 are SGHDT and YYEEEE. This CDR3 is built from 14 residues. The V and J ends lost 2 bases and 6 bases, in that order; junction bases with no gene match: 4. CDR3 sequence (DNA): TGTGCCAGCAGCTTACGACAGGGGAGTCAGCCCCAGCATTTT. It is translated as CASSLRQGSQPQHF.

CDR3 region: CASSPIGGTNEKLFF. DNA for the CDR3: TGCGCCAGCAGCCCTATCGGGGGTACTAATGAAAAACTGTTTTTT. This chain joins TRBV5-1 and TRBJ1-4; possible D gene TRBD1, 5 bases. Trimming left V 4 bases short and J 2 bases short, with 12 bases between. The CDR3 loop spans 15 amino acids. In germline, CDR1 is SGHRS, CDR2 YFSETQ.

The CDR3 sequence is CASSPLRENTGELFF. In nucleotides, the CDR3 is TGTGCCAGCTCACCACTTAGAGAAAATACCGGGGAGCTGTTTTTT. The genes are TRBV18 and TRBJ2-2; D ambiguous. The CDR3 is 15 amino acids. The V gene's germline CDR1 is KGHSH and CDR2 LQKENI. Trimming shortened V by 1 base and J by 5 bases, and 11 bases separated the two germline ends.

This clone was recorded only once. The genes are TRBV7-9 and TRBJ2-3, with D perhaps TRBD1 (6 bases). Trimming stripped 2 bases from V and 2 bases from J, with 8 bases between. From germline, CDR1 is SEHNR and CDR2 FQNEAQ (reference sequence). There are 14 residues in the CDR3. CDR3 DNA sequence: TGTGCCAGCAGCTTACAGGGGTTCACAGATACGCAGTATTTT. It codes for CASSLQGFTDTQYF.

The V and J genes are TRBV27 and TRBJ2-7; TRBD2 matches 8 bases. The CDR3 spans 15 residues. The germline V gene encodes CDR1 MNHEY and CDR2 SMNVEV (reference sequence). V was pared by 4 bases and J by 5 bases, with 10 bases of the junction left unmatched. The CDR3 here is CASSSLSGRRNEQYF. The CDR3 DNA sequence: TGTGCCAGCAGTTCACTGAGCGGGAGAAGAAACGAGCAGTACTTC.

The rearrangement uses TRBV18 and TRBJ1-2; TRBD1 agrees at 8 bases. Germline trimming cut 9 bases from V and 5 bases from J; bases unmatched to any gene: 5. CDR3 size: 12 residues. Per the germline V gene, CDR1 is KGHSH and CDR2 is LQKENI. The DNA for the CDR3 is TGTGCCAGTTTCGACAGGGGTTATGGCTACACCTTC. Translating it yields CASFDRGYGYTF. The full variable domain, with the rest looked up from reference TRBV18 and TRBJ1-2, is NAGVMQNPRHLVRRRGQEARLRCSPMKGHSHVYWYRQLPEEGLKFMVYLQKENIIDESGMPKERFSAEFPKEGPSILRIQQVVRGDSAAYFCASFDRGYGYTFGSGTRLTVV.

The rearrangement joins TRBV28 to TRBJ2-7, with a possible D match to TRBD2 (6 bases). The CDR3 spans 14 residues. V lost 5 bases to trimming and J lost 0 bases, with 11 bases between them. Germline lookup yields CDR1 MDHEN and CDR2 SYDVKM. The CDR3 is CASSPLATSYEQYF. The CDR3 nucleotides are TGTGCCAGCAGTCCGCTAGCGACCTCCTACGAGCAGTACTTC. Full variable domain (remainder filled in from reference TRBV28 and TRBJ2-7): DVKVTQSSRYLVKRTGEKVFLECVQDMDHENMFWYRQDPGLGLRLIYFSYDVKMKEKGDIPEGYSVSREKKERFSLILESASTNQTSMYLCASSPLATSYEQYFGPGTRLTVT.

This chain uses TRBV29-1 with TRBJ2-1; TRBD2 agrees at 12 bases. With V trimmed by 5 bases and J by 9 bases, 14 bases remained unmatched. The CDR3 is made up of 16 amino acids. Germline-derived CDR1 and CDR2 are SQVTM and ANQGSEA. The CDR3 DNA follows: TGCAGCGTTTCTAGCGGGAGGGTCTTGGAGGTTGGTGAGCAGTTCTTC. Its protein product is CSVSSGRVLEVGEQFF.

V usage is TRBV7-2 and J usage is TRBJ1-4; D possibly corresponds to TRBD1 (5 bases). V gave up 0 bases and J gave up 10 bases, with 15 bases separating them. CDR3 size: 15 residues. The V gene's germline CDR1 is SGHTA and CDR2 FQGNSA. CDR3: CASSLAGPSRRKLFF. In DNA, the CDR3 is TGTGCCAGCAGCTTAGCGGGACCCAGTCGAAGAAAACTGTTTTTT.

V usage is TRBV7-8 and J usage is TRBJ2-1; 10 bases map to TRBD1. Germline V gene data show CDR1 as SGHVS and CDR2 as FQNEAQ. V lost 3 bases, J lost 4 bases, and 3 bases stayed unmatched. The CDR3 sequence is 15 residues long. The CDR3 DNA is TGTGCCAGCAGCTTCGACAGGGGGCCTTACAATGAGCAGTTCTTC. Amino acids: CASSFDRGPYNEQFF.

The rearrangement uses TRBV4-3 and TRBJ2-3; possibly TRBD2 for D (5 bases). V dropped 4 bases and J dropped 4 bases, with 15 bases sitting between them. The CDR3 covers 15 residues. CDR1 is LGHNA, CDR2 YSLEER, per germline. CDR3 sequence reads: CASSRGSPRADTQYF. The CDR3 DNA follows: TGCGCCAGCAGCCGAGGGTCCCCTAGGGCAGATACGCAGTATTTT.

CDR3 region: CASSLGTSTDTQYF. In nucleotides, the CDR3 is TGCGCCAGCAGCCTCGGGACTAGCACAGATACGCAGTATTTT. The V call is TRBV5-1, the J call TRBJ2-3; a possible D gene is TRBD2 (6 bases). The CDR3 contains 14 residues. Per germline, CDR1 SGHRS and CDR2 YFSETQ. Trimming pared 4 bases from V and 0 bases from J, leaving 9 bases between.

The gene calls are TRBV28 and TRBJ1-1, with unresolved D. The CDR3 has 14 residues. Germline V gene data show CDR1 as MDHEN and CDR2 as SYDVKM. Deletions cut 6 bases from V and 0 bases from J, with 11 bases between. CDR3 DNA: TGTGCCAGCAGCCCTCCCGGTATGAACACTGAAGCTTTCTTT. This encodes CASSPPGMNTEAFF.

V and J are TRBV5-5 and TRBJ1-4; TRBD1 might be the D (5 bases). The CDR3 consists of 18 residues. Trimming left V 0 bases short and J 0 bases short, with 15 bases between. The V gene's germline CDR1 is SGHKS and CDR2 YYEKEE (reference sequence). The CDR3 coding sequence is TGTGCCAGCAGCTTGGACCACACATGGGGGGCAACTAATGAAAAACTGTTTTTT. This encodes CASSLDHTWGATNEKLFF.